One sample yielded the 13 T cell receptor beta chains listed below, sequenced in a study of blood T cell repertoires in COVID-19. The table came from immunoSEQ multiplex PCR; TCRdb's copy has only in-frame clones and leaves some out. The table includes hundreds of thousands of clones, around nine tenths detected once. Source material: PBMCs or T cells enriched from blood (not recorded which). The source is a woman aged 50 to 60 with acute COVID-19.

This clone was seen a single time. The chain combines TRBV15 with TRBJ2-5, with TRBD1 identical over 9 bases. The CDR3 covers 20 residues. The V gene end was trimmed by 4 bases and the J gene end by 5 bases; junction bases not matched to a gene: 23. Germline CDR1 reads LNHNV; CDR2 reads YYDKDF (reference sequence). The CDR3 loop reads CATSTYDRGVSSGAGETQYF. The CDR3 nucleotides read TGTGCCACCAGCACATATGACAGGGGGGTGAGTAGCGGAGCTGGGGAGACCCAGTACTTC.

V usage is TRBV3-1 (or the pseudogene TRBV3-2) and J usage is TRBJ2-7; 9 nucleotides agree with TRBD2. The germline V gene encodes CDR1 LGHDT and CDR2 YNNKEL (reference sequence). The CDR3 contains 15 residues. V shed 2 bases, J shed 0 bases, and the junction held 2 bases outside the gene matches. CDR3 residues: CASSQLSGSSYEQYF. The CDR3 DNA reads TGTGCCAGCAGCCAACTTAGCGGGAGCTCCTACGAGCAGTACTTC.

The rearrangement links TRBV7-9 to TRBJ1-4; 7 bases fit TRBD1. Trimming took 6 bases from V and 4 from J; bases not matched to a gene: 8. Germline V gene sequence: CDR1 SEHNR, CDR2 FQNEAQ (reference sequence). This CDR3 contains 15 residues. CDR3 region: CASRDDRDLNEKLFF. In nucleotides, the CDR3 is TGTGCCAGCAGAGACGACAGGGACCTTAATGAAAAACTGTTTTTT. The variable domain in full, with the rest retrieved from reference TRBV7-9 and TRBJ1-4, is DTGVSQNPRHKITKRGQNVTFRCDPISEHNRLYWYRQTLGQGPEFLTYFQNEAQLEKSRLLSDRFSAERPKGSFSTLEIQRTEQGDSAMYLCASRDDRDLNEKLFFGSGTQLSVL.

This clone has only one observation. The V gene is TRBV6-5, the J gene TRBJ2-5; 8 bases map to TRBD1. V shed 4 bases, J shed 5 bases, and the junction held 12 bases outside the gene matches. Germline CDR1 is MNHEY and CDR2 is SVGAGI. The CDR3 runs to 16 residues. Here the CDR3 reads CASSWDRTKPRETQYF. In nucleotides, the CDR3 is TGTGCCAGCAGTTGGGACAGGACGAAGCCTAGGGAGACCCAGTACTTC.

The chain recombines TRBV7-8 with TRBJ2-7; the match to TRBD2 covers 11 bases. The trim removed 4 bases at V and 9 bases at J, leaving 14 bases unmatched. CDR1 and CDR2 (germline): SGHVS, FQNEAQ. This CDR3 has 16 amino acids. CDR3 nucleotides: TGTGCCAGCAGCTCCCTGGGTAGCGGGAGGGATACGGTGCAGTACTTC. It specifies CASSSLGSGRDTVQYF.

This sequence joins TRBV5-1 and TRBJ2-4; TRBD1 matches 11 bases. CDR1 and CDR2 (germline): SGHRS, YFSETQ. With V trimmed by 4 bases and J by 0 bases, 12 bases remained unmatched. The CDR3 is 19 amino acids. CDR3 region: CASSSPGQGDESAKNIQYF. CDR3 nucleotide sequence: TGCGCCAGCAGCAGCCCGGGACAGGGGGACGAGTCAGCCAAAAACATTCAGTACTTC.

The chain recombines TRBV29-1 with TRBJ2-7; D possibly corresponds to TRBD1 (6 bases). From germline, CDR1 is SQVTM and CDR2 ANQGSEA. The ends were cut back, 4 bases at V and 5 bases at J, with 15 bases in the middle. The CDR3 runs 13 residues. The CDR3 loop reads CSVVAGAVDEQYF. The CDR3 nucleotides are TGCAGCGTTGTAGCAGGGGCTGTGGACGAGCAGTACTTC.

In this sample, this clone turned up a few times. The chain carries TRBV27 and TRBJ2-7; a possible D gene is TRBD2 (6 bases). This CDR3 is built from 14 residues. Trimming took off 6 bases at V and 3 bases at J, with 15 bases between the two ends. CDR1 MNHEY and CDR2 SMNVEV come from the germline V gene (reference sequence). CDR3 DNA sequence: TGTGCCAGCAGCTGGGGGGACTCCGTCTACGAGCAGTACTTC. Protein sequence: CASSWGDSVYEQYF.

The chain combines TRBV7-3 with TRBJ2-3, with 15 bases lining up with TRBD2. Germline V gene lookup returns CDR1 SGHTA and CDR2 FQGTGA. The CDR3 is made up of 17 amino acids. J gave up 6 bases and V 5 bases, and 9 bases lay outside the gene matches. CDR3 sequence (DNA): TGTGCCAGCAGCAAGGGGGGGACTAGCGGGAGGCCGGATACGCAGTATTTT. It encodes CASSKGGTSGRPDTQYF.

The chain uses TRBV7-2 and TRBJ1-2; 9 nucleotides line up with TRBD1. With V trimmed by 1 base and J by 8 bases, 14 bases remained unmatched. This CDR3 has 17 residues. From germline, CDR1 is SGHTA and CDR2 FQGNSA. CDR3 sequence (DNA): TGTGCCAGCAGCTTAGTGGGGACAGGGAGAGGGAGGGGCGGCTACACCTTC. Translation gives CASSLVGTGRGRGGYTF.

This chain links TRBV30 with TRBJ1-5; no definite D call. Germline V lookup: CDR1 GTSNPN, CDR2 SVGIG (reference sequence). The length of the CDR3 is 14 residues. V lost 3 bases and J 2 bases, leaving 11 bases between the germline ends. CDR3 protein: CAWSTEVRNQPQHF. The CDR3 DNA is TGTGCCTGGAGCACAGAAGTCCGCAATCAGCCCCAGCATTTT. The variable domain in full, completed from reference TRBV30 and TRBJ1-5, reads SQTIHQWPATLVQPVGSPLSLECTVEGTSNPNLYWYRQAAGRGLQLLFYSVGIGQISSEVPQNLSASRPQDRQFILSSKKLLLSDSGFYLCAWSTEVRNQPQHFGDGTRLSIL.

The V and J genes are TRBV28 and TRBJ1-6; TRBD1 aligns across 7 bases. CDR1 and CDR2 from the germline V gene are MDHEN and SYDVKM. The CDR3 contains 15 residues. J gave up 9 bases and V 6 bases, and 11 bases lay outside the gene matches. The DNA of the CDR3 is TGTGCCAGCAGCTCCCTGACAGGGTTGGCTTCACCCCTCCACTTT. Protein: CASSSLTGLASPLHF. Together with reference TRBV28 and TRBJ1-6, the CDR3 gives the full variable domain: DVKVTQSSRYLVKRTGEKVFLECVQDMDHENMFWYRQDPGLGLRLIYFSYDVKMKEKGDIPEGYSVSREKKERFSLILESASTNQTSMYLCASSSLTGLASPLHFGNGTRLTVT.

The chain joins TRBV11-1 to TRBJ2-2, with D hard to call. This CDR3 contains 14 residues. The germline V gene encodes CDR1 SGHAT and CDR2 FQDESV (reference sequence). V lost 1 base to trimming and J lost 2 bases, with 5 bases between them. The CDR3 DNA sequence: TGTGCCAGCAGCTTAGTCCGTAACACCGGGGAGCTGTTTTTT. Encoded protein: CASSLVRNTGELFF.